Listed below are T cell receptor beta chains from one sample, sequenced in a study of blood T cell repertoires in COVID-19. Profiling relied on immunoSEQ multiplex PCR, and the TCRdb table lists in-frame clones only, not all of them. The top ten clones hold 0.87% of a sample with approximately 300,000 clones, around 85% of them seen once. Sequenced: peripheral blood. The receptor set was obtained from a human donor with COVID-19, enrolled during active disease. The donor label of this sample is uncertain. CDR3s include the opening cysteine and the closing phenylalanine or tryptophan. Each record gives: V gene, clone size, J gene, D gene, CDR3 protein, CDR3 DNA. A D gene is named only where the DNA matches it firmly. For some rows the clone size is stated as once, few or many, or as a class when expanded; others skip it.

v_gene: TRBV19; abundance: .; j_gene: TRBJ1-4; d_gene: .; CDR3aa: CASSTIYSVNEKLFF; CDR3nt: TGTGCCAGTAGTACAATCTACAGTGTTAATGAAAAACTGTTTTTT
v_gene: TRBV5-6; abundance: once; j_gene: TRBJ1-4; d_gene: TRBD1; CDR3aa: CASSFGPGDRGNEKLFF; CDR3nt: TGTGCCAGCAGCTTTGGGCCGGGCGACAGGGGTAATGAAAAACTGTTTTTT
v_gene: TRBV24-1; abundance: .; j_gene: TRBJ1-5; d_gene: .; CDR3aa: CATSDNLANQPQHF; CDR3nt: TGTGCCACCAGTGACAACTTAGCCAATCAGCCCCAGCATTTT
v_gene: TRBV3-1/TRBV3-2; abundance: .; j_gene: TRBJ2-4; d_gene: .; CDR3aa: CASSLDSSWAKNIQYF; CDR3nt: TGTGCCAGCAGCCTAGACTCGAGTTGGGCCAAAAACATTCAGTACTTC
v_gene: TRBV12-3/TRBV12-4; abundance: .; j_gene: TRBJ2-5; d_gene: .; CDR3aa: CASSLDRLETQYF; CDR3nt: TGTGCCAGCAGCCTAGACCGGTTGGAGACCCAGTACTTC
v_gene: TRBV12-3/TRBV12-4; abundance: .; j_gene: TRBJ1-2; d_gene: TRBD1; CDR3aa: CASSLRDRGSYTF; CDR3nt: TGTGCCAGCAGTTTACGGGACAGGGGGAGCTACACCTTC
v_gene: TRBV27; abundance: .; j_gene: TRBJ2-1; d_gene: .; CDR3aa: CASRSISISNAYNEQFF; CDR3nt: TGTGCCAGCAGAAGTATAAGTATCAGTAATGCCTACAATGAGCAGTTCTTC
v_gene: TRBV10-1; abundance: .; j_gene: TRBJ2-2; d_gene: .; CDR3aa: CASSEGSGTGELFF; CDR3nt: TGCGCCAGCAGTGAGGGGTCAGGGACCGGGGAGCTGTTTTTT
v_gene: TRBV5-1; abundance: .; j_gene: TRBJ1-1; d_gene: .; CDR3aa: CASSLRPREDTEAFF; CDR3nt: TGCGCCAGCAGCCTCAGACCCCGGGAGGACACTGAAGCTTTCTTT
v_gene: TRBV28; abundance: .; j_gene: TRBJ2-1; d_gene: .; CDR3aa: CASSLPSRGLQFF; CDR3nt: TGTGCCAGCAGTTTACCCTCTAGAGGACTGCAGTTCTTC
v_gene: TRBV28; abundance: .; j_gene: TRBJ1-3; d_gene: TRBD1; CDR3aa: CASSLWTGSSGNTIYF; CDR3nt: TGTGCCAGCAGTTTATGGACAGGGAGCTCTGGAAACACCATATATTTT
v_gene: TRBV27; abundance: .; j_gene: TRBJ2-1; d_gene: TRBD2; CDR3aa: CASSSGLAGNEQFF; CDR3nt: TGTGCCAGCAGTTCAGGACTAGCGGGCAATGAGCAGTTCTTC
v_gene: TRBV9; abundance: .; j_gene: TRBJ2-7; d_gene: .; CDR3aa: CASSVVPSAYEQYF; CDR3nt: TGTGCCAGCAGCGTTGTCCCTAGCGCCTACGAGCAGTACTTC
v_gene: TRBV4-1; abundance: .; j_gene: TRBJ2-3; d_gene: .; CDR3aa: CASSLGAVGGAGTDTQYF; CDR3nt: TGCGCCAGCAGCCTAGGGGCGGTCGGAGGGGCCGGCACAGATACGCAGTATTTT
v_gene: TRBV21-1; abundance: .; j_gene: TRBJ1-1; d_gene: .; CDR3aa: CASSQSWGPEAFF; CDR3nt: TGTGCCAGCAGCCAATCTTGGGGGCCTGAAGCTTTCTTT
v_gene: TRBV5-6; abundance: .; j_gene: TRBJ1-2; d_gene: .; CDR3aa: CASSLEGNYGYTF; CDR3nt: TGTGCCAGCAGCTTGGAGGGGAACTATGGCTACACCTTC
v_gene: TRBV28; abundance: once; j_gene: TRBJ2-7; d_gene: TRBD2; CDR3aa: CASSLGLAVAYEQYF; CDR3nt: TGTGCCAGCAGTTTGGGACTAGCGGTGGCCTACGAGCAGTACTTC
v_gene: TRBV10-1; abundance: .; j_gene: TRBJ1-1; d_gene: TRBD1; CDR3aa: CASRDGTGGIGAFF; CDR3nt: TGCGCCAGCAGGGACGGGACAGGGGGCATCGGAGCTTTCTTT